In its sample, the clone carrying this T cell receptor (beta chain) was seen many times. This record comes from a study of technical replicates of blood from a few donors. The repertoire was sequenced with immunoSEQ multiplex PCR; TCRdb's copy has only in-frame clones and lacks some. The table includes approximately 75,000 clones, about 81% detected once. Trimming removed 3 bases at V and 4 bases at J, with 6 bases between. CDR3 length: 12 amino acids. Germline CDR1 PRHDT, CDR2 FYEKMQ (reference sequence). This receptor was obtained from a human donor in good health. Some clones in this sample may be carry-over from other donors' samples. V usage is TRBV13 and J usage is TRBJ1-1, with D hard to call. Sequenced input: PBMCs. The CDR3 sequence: CASSFGVTEAFF. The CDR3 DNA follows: TGTGCCAGCAGCTTCGGGGTCACTGAAGCTTTCTTT.